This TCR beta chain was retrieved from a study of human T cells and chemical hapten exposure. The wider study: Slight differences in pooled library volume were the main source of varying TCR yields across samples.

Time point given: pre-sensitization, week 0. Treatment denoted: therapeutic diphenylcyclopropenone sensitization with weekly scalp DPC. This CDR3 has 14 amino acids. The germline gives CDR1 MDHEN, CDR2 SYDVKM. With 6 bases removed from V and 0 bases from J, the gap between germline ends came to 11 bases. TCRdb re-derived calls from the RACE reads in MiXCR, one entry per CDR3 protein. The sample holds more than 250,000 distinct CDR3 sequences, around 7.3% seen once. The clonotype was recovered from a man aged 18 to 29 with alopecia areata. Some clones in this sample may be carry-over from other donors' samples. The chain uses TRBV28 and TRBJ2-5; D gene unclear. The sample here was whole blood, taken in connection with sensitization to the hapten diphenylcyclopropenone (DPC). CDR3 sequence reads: CASSQPSNQETQYF. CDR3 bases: TGTGCCAGCAGCCAACCTAGTAACCAAGAGACCCAGTACTTC.